A selection of T cell receptor beta chains follows, all from one sample in a study of blood T cell repertoires in COVID-19. Here immunoSEQ multiplex PCR was the method, and the copy in TCRdb shows in-frame clones only, minus some. The table has just over 150,000 clones, 85% to 90% seen once. The source material was peripheral blood. These receptors came from a woman in her 40s with acute or convalescent COVID-19. CDR3s include the opening cysteine and the closing phenylalanine or tryptophan. A D gene is named only where the DNA matches it firmly. Only part of the rows carry a size: once, few, many, or a class if the clone is expanded.

j_gene	v_gene	d_gene	abundance	CDR3aa	CDR3nt
TRBJ1-1	TRBV9	.	.	CASSLSGGGNTEAFF	TGTGCCAGCAGCCTTAGTGGGGGCGGCAACACTGAAGCTTTCTTT
TRBJ2-1	TRBV27	TRBD1	.	CASSLGQGNEQFF	TGTGCCAGCAGTTTGGGACAGGGCAATGAGCAGTTCTTC
TRBJ1-4	TRBV5-1	TRBD1	.	CASSLPGGKLFF	TGCGCCAGCAGCTTGCCAGGGGGAAAACTGTTTTTT
TRBJ2-1	TRBV7-6	.	.	CASSLEGGQLVRQFF	TGTGCCAGCAGCTTAGAGGGGGGACAGTTGGTCAGGCAGTTCTTC
TRBJ2-7	TRBV10-2	TRBD1	.	CASSGTGTGISTYEQYF	TGCGCCAGCAGTGGAACCGGGACAGGGATTTCTACCTACGAGCAGTACTTC
TRBJ1-6	TRBV6-4	TRBD1	.	CASRPRDSNNSPLHF	TGTGCCAGCAGACCCCGGGACAGCAATAATTCACCCCTCCACTTT
TRBJ1-2	TRBV18	TRBD1	.	CASSMGQGAKGYTF	TGTGCCAGCTCAATGGGACAGGGGGCGAAAGGCTACACCTTC
TRBJ2-1	TRBV6-6	.	.	CASSFGGLQTGDEQFF	TGTGCCAGCAGTTTTGGGGGACTCCAAACCGGCGATGAGCAGTTCTTC
TRBJ1-3	TRBV5-6	.	.	CASSYRNTIYF	TGTGCCAGCAGCTACAGAAACACCATATATTTT
TRBJ1-1	TRBV9	.	.	CASSVTQGPATEAFF	TGTGCCAGCAGCGTTACCCAGGGCCCGGCCACTGAAGCTTTCTTT
TRBJ2-7	TRBV5-1	TRBD1	.	CASSLGQGGEQYF	TGCGCCAGCAGCTTGGGACAGGGTGGCGAGCAGTACTTC
TRBJ2-1	TRBV15	.	.	CATSSFQGNNEQFF	TGTGCCACCAGCAGTTTCCAGGGGAACAATGAGCAGTTCTTC
TRBJ2-7	TRBV12-5	TRBD2	.	CASGLGPTSGTTKVTYEQYF	TGTGCTAGTGGTTTAGGCCCGACTAGCGGGACGACCAAAGTAACCTACGAGCAGTACTTC
TRBJ2-2	TRBV9	TRBD1	.	CASSESRDRVPGELFF	TGTGCCAGCAGCGAGAGCCGGGACAGGGTCCCCGGGGAGCTGTTTTTT
TRBJ1-5	TRBV28	.	.	CASSQGEVQPQHF	TGTGCCAGCAGTCAGGGCGAAGTTCAGCCCCAGCATTTT
TRBJ1-1	TRBV27	.	.	CASSLFIRTEAFF	TGTGCCAGCAGTTTATTTATTCGGACTGAAGCTTTCTTT
TRBJ2-5	TRBV19	.	.	CASSEPSETQYF	TGTGCCAGTAGTGAGCCTTCGGAGACCCAGTACTTC
TRBJ2-2	TRBV2	.	once	CASSDRVSGELFF	TGTGCCAGCAGTGATCGGGTCTCCGGGGAGCTGTTTTTT